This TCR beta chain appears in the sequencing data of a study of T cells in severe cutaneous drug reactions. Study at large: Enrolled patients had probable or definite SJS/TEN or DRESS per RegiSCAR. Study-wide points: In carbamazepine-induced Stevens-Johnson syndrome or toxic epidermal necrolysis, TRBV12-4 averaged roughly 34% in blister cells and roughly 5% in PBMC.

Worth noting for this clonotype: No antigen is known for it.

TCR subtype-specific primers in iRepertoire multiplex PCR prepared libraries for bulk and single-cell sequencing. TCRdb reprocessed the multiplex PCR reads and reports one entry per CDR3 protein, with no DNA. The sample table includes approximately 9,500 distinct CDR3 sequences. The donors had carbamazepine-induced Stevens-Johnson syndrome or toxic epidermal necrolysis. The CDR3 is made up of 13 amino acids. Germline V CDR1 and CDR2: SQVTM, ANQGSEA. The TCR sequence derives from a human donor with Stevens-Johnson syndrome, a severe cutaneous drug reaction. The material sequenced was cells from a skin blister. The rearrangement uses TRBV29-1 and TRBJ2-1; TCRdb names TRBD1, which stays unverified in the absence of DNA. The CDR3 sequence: CSVGSGGLDEQFF.